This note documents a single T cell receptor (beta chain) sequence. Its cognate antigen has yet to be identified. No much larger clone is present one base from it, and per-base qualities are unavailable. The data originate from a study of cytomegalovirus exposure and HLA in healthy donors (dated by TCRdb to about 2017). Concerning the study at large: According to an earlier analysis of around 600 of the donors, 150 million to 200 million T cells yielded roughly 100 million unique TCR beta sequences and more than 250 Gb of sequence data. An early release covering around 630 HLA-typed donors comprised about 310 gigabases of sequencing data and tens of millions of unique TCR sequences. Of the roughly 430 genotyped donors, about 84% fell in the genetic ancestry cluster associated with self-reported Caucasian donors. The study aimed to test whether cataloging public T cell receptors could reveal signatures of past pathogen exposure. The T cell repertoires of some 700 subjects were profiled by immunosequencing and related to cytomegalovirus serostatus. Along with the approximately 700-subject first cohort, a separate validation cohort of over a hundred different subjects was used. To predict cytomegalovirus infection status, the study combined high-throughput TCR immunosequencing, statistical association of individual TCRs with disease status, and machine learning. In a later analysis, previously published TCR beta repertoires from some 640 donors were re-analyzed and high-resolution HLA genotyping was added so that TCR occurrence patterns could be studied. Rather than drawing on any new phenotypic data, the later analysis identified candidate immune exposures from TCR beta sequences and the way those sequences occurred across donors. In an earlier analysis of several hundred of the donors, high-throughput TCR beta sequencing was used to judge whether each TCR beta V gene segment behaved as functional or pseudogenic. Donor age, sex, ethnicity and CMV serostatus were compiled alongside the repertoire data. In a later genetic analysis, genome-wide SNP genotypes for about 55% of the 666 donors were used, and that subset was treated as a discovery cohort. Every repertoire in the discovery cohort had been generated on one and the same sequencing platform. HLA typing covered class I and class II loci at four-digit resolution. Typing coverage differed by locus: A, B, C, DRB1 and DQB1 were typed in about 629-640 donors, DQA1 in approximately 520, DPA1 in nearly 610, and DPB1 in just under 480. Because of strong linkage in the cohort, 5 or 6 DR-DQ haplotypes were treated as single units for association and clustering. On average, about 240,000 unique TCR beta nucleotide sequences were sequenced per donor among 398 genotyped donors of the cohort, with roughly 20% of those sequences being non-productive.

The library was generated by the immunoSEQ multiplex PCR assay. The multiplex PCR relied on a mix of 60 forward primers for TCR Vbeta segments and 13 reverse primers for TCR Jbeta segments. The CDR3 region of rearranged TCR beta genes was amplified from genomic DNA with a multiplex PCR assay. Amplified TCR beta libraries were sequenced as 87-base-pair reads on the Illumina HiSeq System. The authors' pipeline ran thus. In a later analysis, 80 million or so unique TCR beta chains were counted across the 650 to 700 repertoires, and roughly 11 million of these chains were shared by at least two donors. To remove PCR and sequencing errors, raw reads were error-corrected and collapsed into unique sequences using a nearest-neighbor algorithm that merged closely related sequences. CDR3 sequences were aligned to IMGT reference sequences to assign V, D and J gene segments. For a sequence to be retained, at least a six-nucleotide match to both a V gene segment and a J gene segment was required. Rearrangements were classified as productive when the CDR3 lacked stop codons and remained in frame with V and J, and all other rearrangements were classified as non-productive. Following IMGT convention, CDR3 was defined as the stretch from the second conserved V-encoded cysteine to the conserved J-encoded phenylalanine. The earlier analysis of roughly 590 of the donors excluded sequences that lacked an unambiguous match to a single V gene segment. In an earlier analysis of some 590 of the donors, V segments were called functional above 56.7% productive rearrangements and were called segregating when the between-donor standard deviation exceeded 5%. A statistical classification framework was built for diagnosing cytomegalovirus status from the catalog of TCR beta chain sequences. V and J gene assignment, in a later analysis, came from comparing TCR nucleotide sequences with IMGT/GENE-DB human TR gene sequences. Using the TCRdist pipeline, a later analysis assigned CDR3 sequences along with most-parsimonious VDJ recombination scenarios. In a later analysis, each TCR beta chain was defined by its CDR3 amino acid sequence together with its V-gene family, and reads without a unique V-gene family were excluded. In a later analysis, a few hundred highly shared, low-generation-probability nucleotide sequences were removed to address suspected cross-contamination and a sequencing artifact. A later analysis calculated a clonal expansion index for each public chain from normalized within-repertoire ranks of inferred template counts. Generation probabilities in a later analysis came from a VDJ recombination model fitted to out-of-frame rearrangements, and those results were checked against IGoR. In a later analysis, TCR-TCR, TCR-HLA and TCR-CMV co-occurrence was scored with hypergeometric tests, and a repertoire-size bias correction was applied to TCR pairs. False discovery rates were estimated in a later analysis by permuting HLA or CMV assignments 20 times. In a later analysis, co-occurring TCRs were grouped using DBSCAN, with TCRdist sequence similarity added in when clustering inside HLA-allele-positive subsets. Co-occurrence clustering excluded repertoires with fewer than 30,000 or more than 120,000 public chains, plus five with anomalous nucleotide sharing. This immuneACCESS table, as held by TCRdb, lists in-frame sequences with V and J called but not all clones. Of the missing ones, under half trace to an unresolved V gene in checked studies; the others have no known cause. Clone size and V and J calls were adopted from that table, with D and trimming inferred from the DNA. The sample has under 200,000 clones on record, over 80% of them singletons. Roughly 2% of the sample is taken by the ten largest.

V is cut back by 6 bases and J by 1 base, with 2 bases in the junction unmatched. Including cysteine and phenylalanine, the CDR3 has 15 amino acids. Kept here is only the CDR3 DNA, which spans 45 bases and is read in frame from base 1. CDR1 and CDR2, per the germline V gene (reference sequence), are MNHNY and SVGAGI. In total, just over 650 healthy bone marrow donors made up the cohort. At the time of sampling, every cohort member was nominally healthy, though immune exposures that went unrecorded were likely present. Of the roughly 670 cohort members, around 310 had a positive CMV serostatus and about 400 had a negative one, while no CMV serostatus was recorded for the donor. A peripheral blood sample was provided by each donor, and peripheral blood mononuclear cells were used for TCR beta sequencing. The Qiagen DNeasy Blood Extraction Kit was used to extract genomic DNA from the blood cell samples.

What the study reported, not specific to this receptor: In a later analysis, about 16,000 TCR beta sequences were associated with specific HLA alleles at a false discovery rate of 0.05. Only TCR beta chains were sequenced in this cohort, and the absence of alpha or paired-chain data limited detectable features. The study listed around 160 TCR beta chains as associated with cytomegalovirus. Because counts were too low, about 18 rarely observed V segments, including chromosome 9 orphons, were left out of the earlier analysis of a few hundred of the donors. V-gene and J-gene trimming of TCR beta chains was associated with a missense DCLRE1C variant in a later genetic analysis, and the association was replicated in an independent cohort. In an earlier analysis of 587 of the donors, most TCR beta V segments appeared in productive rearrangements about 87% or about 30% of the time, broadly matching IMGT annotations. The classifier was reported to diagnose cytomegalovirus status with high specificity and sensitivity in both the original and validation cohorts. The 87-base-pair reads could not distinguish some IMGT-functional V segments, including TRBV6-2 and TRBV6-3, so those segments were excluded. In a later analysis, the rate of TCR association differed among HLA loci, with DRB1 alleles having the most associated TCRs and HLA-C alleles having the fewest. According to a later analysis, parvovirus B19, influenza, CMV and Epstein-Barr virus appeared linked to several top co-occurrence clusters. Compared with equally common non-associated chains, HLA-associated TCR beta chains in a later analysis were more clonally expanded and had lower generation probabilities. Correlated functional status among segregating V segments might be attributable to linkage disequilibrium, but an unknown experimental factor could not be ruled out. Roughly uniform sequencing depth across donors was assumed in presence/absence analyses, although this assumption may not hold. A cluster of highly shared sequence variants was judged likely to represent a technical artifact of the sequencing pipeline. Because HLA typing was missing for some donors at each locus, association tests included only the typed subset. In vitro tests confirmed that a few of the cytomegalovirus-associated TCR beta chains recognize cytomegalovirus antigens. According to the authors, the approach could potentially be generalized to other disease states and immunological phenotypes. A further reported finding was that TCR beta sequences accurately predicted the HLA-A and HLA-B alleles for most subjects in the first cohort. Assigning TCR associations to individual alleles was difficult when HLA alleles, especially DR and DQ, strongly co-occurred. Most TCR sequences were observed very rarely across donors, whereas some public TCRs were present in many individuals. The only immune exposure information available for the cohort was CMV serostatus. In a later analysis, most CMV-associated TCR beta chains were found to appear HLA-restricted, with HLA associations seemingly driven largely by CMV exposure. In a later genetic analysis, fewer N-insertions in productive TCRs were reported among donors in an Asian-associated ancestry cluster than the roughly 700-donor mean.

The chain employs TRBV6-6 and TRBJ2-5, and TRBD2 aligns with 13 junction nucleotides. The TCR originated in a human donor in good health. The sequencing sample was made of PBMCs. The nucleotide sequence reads TGTGCCAGCAGGGGACTAGCGGGGATCCAAGAGACCCAGTACTTC. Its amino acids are CASRGLAGIQETQYF.